This is a list of T cell receptor beta chains from one sample in a study of Graves' ophthalmopathy and Graves' hyperthyroidism. MiXCR was run by TCRdb on the multiplex PCR reads, yielding one entry per CDR3 protein. The sample holds about 16,000 distinct CDR3 sequences; 46% are singletons and the top ten take roughly 27%. Sequenced input: peripheral blood. The source is a woman aged 40 to 50 with stable Graves' hyperthyroidism. CDR3s include the opening cysteine and the closing phenylalanine or tryptophan. The order of the fields is D gene, J gene, clone size, V gene, CDR3 length, CDR3 protein, CDR3 DNA. The D gene is left open where the match is weak. Clone size is given for some rows only: seen once, a few or many times, or a class if the clone is expanded.

d_gene: .; j_gene: TRBJ2-7; abundance: few; v_gene: TRBV28; len: 13; CDR3aa: CATVRGRVYEQYF; CDR3nt: TGTGCCACCGTGAGGGGGAGAGTGTACGAGCAGTACTTC
d_gene: .; j_gene: TRBJ1-1; abundance: .; v_gene: TRBV6-2/TRBV6-3; len: 14; CDR3aa: CASSPNRPNTEAFF; CDR3nt: TGTGCCAGCAGTCCGAACCGACCGAACACTGAAGCTTTCTTT
d_gene: .; j_gene: TRBJ2-7; abundance: .; v_gene: TRBV20-1; len: 11; CDR3aa: CSAERTGEQYF; CDR3nt: TGCAGTGCCGAGAGGACGGGGGAGCAGTACTTC
d_gene: .; j_gene: TRBJ1-5; abundance: .; v_gene: TRBV5-1; len: 15; CDR3aa: CASSLRRVINQPQHF; CDR3nt: TGCGCCAGCAGCTTGAGGAGGGTGATTAATCAGCCCCAGCATTTT
d_gene: .; j_gene: TRBJ2-5; abundance: .; v_gene: TRBV2; len: 18; CDR3aa: CASSEPREVLVGGETQYF; CDR3nt: TGTGCCAGCAGTGAGCCCAGGGAGGTTCTCGTTGGTGGGGAGACCCAGTACTTC
d_gene: .; j_gene: TRBJ1-2; abundance: .; v_gene: TRBV9; len: 13; CDR3aa: CASSVDDNYGYTF; CDR3nt: TGTGCCAGCAGCGTAGATGACAACTATGGCTACACCTTC
d_gene: TRBD1; j_gene: TRBJ1-3; abundance: medium-sized; v_gene: TRBV29-1; len: 15; CDR3aa: CSVASDRPSGNTIYF; CDR3nt: TGCAGCGTTGCATCGGACAGGCCCTCTGGAAACACCATATATTTT
d_gene: .; j_gene: TRBJ2-5; abundance: .; v_gene: TRBV5-1; len: 15; CDR3aa: CASKETGTDKETQYF; CDR3nt: TGCGCCAGCAAAGAGACCGGGACTGATAAAGAGACCCAGTACTTC
d_gene: TRBD1; j_gene: TRBJ2-5; abundance: few; v_gene: TRBV2; len: 14; CDR3aa: CASYSGTGKETQYF; CDR3nt: TGTGCCAGCTATTCCGGGACAGGCAAAGAGACCCAGTACTTC
d_gene: .; j_gene: TRBJ1-6; abundance: many; v_gene: TRBV12-3/TRBV12-4; len: 15; CDR3aa: CASSLGKGGNSPLHF; CDR3nt: TGTGCCAGCAGTTTGGGGAAGGGAGGTAATTCACCCCTCCACTTT
d_gene: .; j_gene: TRBJ2-1; abundance: many; v_gene: TRBV12-3/TRBV12-4; len: 12; CDR3aa: CASSFRSYEQFF; CDR3nt: TGTGCCAGCAGTTTTAGAAGTTATGAGCAGTTCTTC
d_gene: TRBD2; j_gene: TRBJ2-3; abundance: .; v_gene: TRBV2; len: 18; CDR3aa: CASSDGWASGRSTDTQYF; CDR3nt: TGTGCCAGCAGTGACGGTTGGGCTAGCGGGAGATCAACAGATACGCAGTATTTT
d_gene: .; j_gene: TRBJ1-5; abundance: medium-sized; v_gene: TRBV7-2; len: 13; CDR3aa: CASSFQGDQPQHF; CDR3nt: TGTGCCAGCAGCTTCCAGGGAGATCAGCCCCAGCATTTT